This T cell receptor (beta chain) stems from a study of blood T cell repertoires in COVID-19. Overall study context: Some COVID-19 samples were acute and others convalescent; all came from the United States, Italy and Spain.

This clone was seen just once. In the source study's methods: From reference gene primer amplification, estimates of nucleated cell counts were derived. Profiled with immunoSEQ multiplex PCR; TCRdb holds only in-frame clones, not every one. V and J calls and clone size follow that table, whereas D and trimming were derived from the DNA. The sample has under 170,000 clones, around 90% seen once. The germline V gene has CDR1 SGHDT and CDR2 YYEEEE. The CDR3 has 13 amino acids. The V gene lost 4 bases and the J gene lost 6 bases, with 13 bases spanning the gap. This receptor was obtained from a woman aged 55 to 70 with active or convalescent COVID-19. What was sequenced was peripheral blood. This chain connects TRBV5-6 to TRBJ1-2, with a possible D match to TRBD1 (6 bases). The CDR3 is CASSLDNRDGYTF. The CDR3 bases are TGTGCCAGCAGCCTGGATAACAGGGATGGCTACACCTTC. Full variable domain (outside the CDR3, taken from reference TRBV5-6 and TRBJ1-2): DAGVTQSPTHLIKTRGQQVTLRCSPKSGHDTVSWYQQALGQGPQFIFQYYEEEERQRGNFPDRFSGHQFPNYSSELNVNALLLGDSALYLCASSLDNRDGYTFGSGTRLTVV.